Included here is one T cell receptor beta chain sequence, with context. For the second PCR, which ran for roughly 7 to 11 cycles, a sample-barcoded 5' primer and a J-beta primer mix were used. TCRdb re-analysed the 5' RACE reads in MiXCR, keeping a single row per CDR3 protein. The sample lists fewer than 750,000 distinct CDR3 sequences, roughly half seen once, with less than 15% in the top ten. This specimen belongs to a study of blood T cells in healthy people across ages. CDR1 and CDR2 (germline): MNHEY, SVGEGT. V lost 9 bases to trimming and J lost 4 bases, with 16 bases between them. This CDR3 is 14 amino acids long.

The sequenced sample consisted of blood. This chain uses TRBV6-2 or TRBV6-3 with TRBJ2-4, with TRBD1 as a possible D gene (6 bases). This TCR came from an elderly woman in good health. CDR3 protein: CASSRGGVKNIQYF. CDR3 bases: TGTGCCAGTTCCCGTGGGGGCGTTAAAAACATTCAGTACTTC.